This T cell receptor beta chain is from a study of CD8 T cells in ankylosing spondylitis. This clonotype was picked up many times. The target antigen is unknown. Preparation of TCR beta libraries was done by quantitative 5'-RACE with molecular barcodes. In TCRdb, the 5' RACE reads were re-called with MiXCR into one record per CDR3 protein. The table shows fewer than 400,000 distinct CDR3 sequences, with approximately 8% occurring only once. Germline CDR1 DFQATT, CDR2 SNEGSKA (reference sequence). The CDR3 is made up of 14 amino acids. Trimming left V 1 base short and J 1 base short, with 10 bases between. General observations from the study: A motif in TCR beta, a set of about eight highly homologous variants, appeared characteristic of ankylosing spondylitis blood.

The specimen sequenced was blood, either unsorted or a sorted T cell fraction (not recorded which). This clonotype was sampled from a male donor with ankylosing spondylitis. The chain recombines TRBV20-1 with TRBJ2-5; weak D call: TRBD1 (6 bases). In DNA, the CDR3 is TGCAGTGCTAGAGGCGGACAGCTCCAAGAGACCCAGTACTTC. This translates into CSARGGQLQETQYF.